These 4 T cell receptor beta chains share one sample of origin, sequenced in a study of graft-versus-host responses after intestinal transplantation. Here immunoSEQ multiplex PCR was the method, and the copy in TCRdb shows in-frame clones only, minus some. The data show approximately 80,000 clones, about 89% seen once. Their antigens remain unidentified. The source was unstimulated CD4+ T cells sorted from spleen or lymph node cells, collected before intestinal transplant. These TCRs come from a human donor who received an intestinal transplant.

The CDR3 loop reads CASSVSGFNEQFF. As DNA, the CDR3 is TGTGCCAGCAGCGTTTCAGGGTTCAATGAGCAGTTCTTC. V gene TRBV9 combines with J gene TRBJ2-1; a weak D match, TRBD1 (5 bases). CDR3 length: 13 residues. V lost 2 bases and J lost 6, with 9 bases in between. Germline V gene sequence: CDR1 SGDLS, CDR2 YYNGEE. The whole variable domain, filled in from reference TRBV9 and TRBJ2-1, reads DSGVTQTPKHLITATGQRVTLRCSPRSGDLSVYWYQQSLDQGLQFLIQYYNGEERAKGNILERFSAQQFPDLHSELNLSSLELGDSALYFCASSVSGFNEQFFGPGTRLTVL.

The chain recombines TRBV11-2 with TRBJ2-7; 11 nucleotides align to TRBD2. Germline V gene sequence: CDR1 SGHAT, CDR2 FQNNGV. CDR3 size: 16 residues. Trimming took 5 bases from V and 7 from J; bases not matched to a gene: 13. The chain's CDR3 is CASSARLAGSPREQYF. DNA for the CDR3: TGTGCCAGCAGCGCCAGACTAGCGGGGTCGCCGAGGGAGCAGTACTTC. The full variable domain, completed using reference TRBV11-2 and TRBJ2-7, is EAGVAQSPRYKIIEKRQSVAFWCNPISGHATLYWYQQILGQGPKLLIQFQNNGVVDDSQLPKDRFSAERLKGVDSTLKIQPAKLEDSAVYLCASSARLAGSPREQYFGPGTRLTVT.

V gene TRBV12-2 combines with J gene TRBJ2-3; the table's D call of TRBD2 was not tested on the DNA. TRBV12-2 is a documented pseudogene. This CDR3 has 16 amino acids. The CDR3 nucleotides read TGTGCAAGTCGCTCCAGCGGTCCAGTAACCGCAGATACGCAGTATTTT. Encoded protein: CASRSSGPVTADTQYF.

The chain combines TRBV7-2 with TRBJ2-5; unclear D gene. With 5 bases removed from V and 1 base from J, the gap between germline ends came to 11 bases. CDR1 is SGHTA and CDR2 is FQGNSA in the germline V gene. This CDR3 contains 14 residues. DNA of the CDR3: TGTGCCAGCAGCCCAGGATTTTTCCAAGAGACCCAGTACTTC. This translates into CASSPGFFQETQYF.